These T cell receptor beta chains were read from a single sample in a study of blood T cells in healthy people across ages. TCRdb called the 5' RACE reads again in MiXCR, with one record for every CDR3 protein. The sample consists of about 640,000 distinct CDR3 sequences, around two fifths of them appearing once. Sequencing was performed on blood. These receptors came from a man aged 80 or over in good health. Each CDR3 is given with its conserved first and last residue. D genes are given only for firm matches. The size field is filled for only some rows; it gives once, few, many or a size class.

NA	TRBJ1-1	few	TRBV12-3/TRBV12-4	CASSSPTEAFF	TGTGCCAGCAGTTCCCCCACTGAAGCTTTCTTT
TRBD2	TRBJ2-2	NA	TRBV7-6	CASSLWRLAGGNTGELFF	TGTGCCAGCAGCTTATGGAGACTAGCGGGGGGAAACACCGGGGAGCTGTTTTTT
NA	TRBJ2-5	NA	TRBV19	CASNAQTQETQYF	TGTGCCAGTAACGCACAAACTCAAGAGACCCAGTACTTC
NA	TRBJ2-7	NA	TRBV9	CASSPQPSSYEQYF	TGTGCCAGCAGCCCGCAGCCAAGCTCCTACGAGCAGTACTTC
TRBD1	TRBJ2-1	NA	TRBV5-1	CASSYGTGGKNEQFF	TGCGCCAGCAGCTACGGGACAGGGGGCAAGAATGAGCAGTTCTTC
TRBD1	TRBJ2-1	few	TRBV7-2	CASAATGGGYEQFF	TGTGCCAGCGCCGCGACAGGGGGCGGGTATGAGCAGTTCTTC
TRBD2	TRBJ2-1	NA	TRBV20-1	CSAITGLAGGRNNEQFF	TGCAGTGCTATAACCGGACTAGCGGGGGGCCGGAACAATGAGCAGTTCTTC
TRBD1	TRBJ1-2	NA	TRBV6-5	CASRKGQADLGACTF	TGTGCCAGCAGAAAAGGACAGGCCGACCTGGGGGCTTGCACCTTC
NA	TRBJ2-4	NA	TRBV29-1	CSVGYGAKNIQYF	TGCAGCGTTGGTTATGGAGCCAAAAACATTCAGTACTTC
NA	TRBJ2-3	NA	TRBV5-6	CASSLVQGLRGDTQYF	TGTGCCAGCAGCTTGGTCCAGGGCTTAAGAGGAGATACGCAGTATTTT
NA	TRBJ2-1	once	TRBV6-2/TRBV6-3	CASSYPDSKSFF	TGTGCCAGCAGTTACCCGGACAGTAAGTCGTTCTTC
TRBD2	TRBJ2-5	NA	TRBV7-2	CASSAGGPLQETQNF	TGTGCCAGCAGCGCGGGGGGCCCACTCCAAGAGACCCAGAACTTC
NA	TRBJ2-3	once	TRBV7-6	CASSPARGPETQYF	TGTGCTAGCAGTCCCGCCAGGGGTCCAGAGACGCAGTATTTT
TRBD1	TRBJ2-7	few	TRBV7-2	CASSLDRGRDEQYF	TGTGCCAGCAGCTTAGACAGGGGGCGGGACGAGCAGTACTTC
NA	TRBJ1-5	NA	TRBV20-1	CSAREGGNQPQHF	TGCAGTGCTAGGGAAGGGGGCAATCAGCCCCAGCATTTT
TRBD1	TRBJ1-4	few	TRBV29-1	CSGRDRNEKLFF	TGCAGCGGCCGGGACAGAAACGAAAAACTGTTTTTT
NA	TRBJ2-1	NA	TRBV5-1	CASSLDPTTGEQFF	TGCGCCAGCAGCTTGGACCCCACCACTGGCGAGCAGTTCTTC
NA	TRBJ2-7	few	TRBV4-1	CASSQVASTSSYNEQYF	TGCGCCAGCAGCCAAGTAGCCAGCACGAGCTCCTACAATGAGCAGTACTTC
TRBD2	TRBJ2-1	few	TRBV27	CASSPRLAVNYNEQFF	TGTGCCAGCAGTCCCCGACTAGCGGTGAATTACAATGAGCAGTTCTTC
TRBD1	TRBJ1-5	NA	TRBV7-2	CASSIQGAQPQHF	TGTGCCAGCAGCATACAGGGGGCTCAGCCCCAGCATTTT
TRBD2	TRBJ2-5	NA	TRBV20-1	CSARVYSGTSGGAVETQYF	TGCAGTGCTAGAGTTTACTCCGGGACTAGCGGGGGGGCCGTAGAGACCCAGTACTTC
TRBD2	TRBJ2-5	NA	TRBV24-1	CATSGSNGRQYF	TGTGCCACCAGTGGCTCTAACGGGAGGCAGTACTTC
NA	TRBJ2-2	NA	TRBV14	CASKKPSSTGELFF	TGTGCCAGCAAAAAGCCGTCTAGCACCGGGGAGCTGTTTTTT
NA	TRBJ1-1	NA	TRBV5-6	CASSFLNRMNTEAFF	TGTGCCAGCAGCTTTCTAAACAGGATGAACACTGAAGCTTTCTTT
TRBD2	TRBJ2-1	NA	TRBV7-2	CASSLVGTSGRSNEQFF	TGTGCCAGCAGCTTAGTCGGGACTAGCGGGAGAAGCAATGAGCAGTTCTTC
NA	TRBJ1-1	NA	TRBV7-2	CASSNTVNTEAFF	TGTGCCAGCAGTAACACCGTGAACACTGAAGCTTTCTTT
NA	TRBJ2-1	NA	TRBV6-2/TRBV6-3	CASSPGPGEQFF	TGTGCCAGCAGCCCCGGACCCGGAGAGCAGTTCTTC
TRBD1	TRBJ2-7	NA	TRBV5-1	CASSLGTGNSYEQYF	TGCGCCAGCAGCTTGGGGACAGGTAACTCCTACGAGCAGTACTTC
TRBD1	TRBJ1-2	NA	TRBV20-1	CSATGTGRANYGYTF	TGCAGTGCTACTGGGACAGGGAGGGCTAACTATGGCTACACCTTC
NA	TRBJ1-4	few	TRBV6-5	CASSYWRDEKLFF	TGTGCCAGCAGTTACTGGCGGGATGAAAAACTGTTTTTT
TRBD2	TRBJ2-1	few	TRBV10-3	CAISGASGNSPRDNEQFF	TGTGCCATCAGTGGGGCTAGCGGGAATTCCCCTCGGGACAATGAGCAGTTCTTC
NA	TRBJ2-3	few	TRBV6-4	CASSRDLRGDTQYF	TGTGCCAGCAGTAGGGACCTCCGTGGAGATACGCAGTATTTT
TRBD2	TRBJ2-1	NA	TRBV7-2	CASSLSSGINEQFF	TGTGCCAGCAGCTTATCTAGCGGAATCAATGAGCAGTTCTTC
NA	TRBJ2-5	NA	TRBV5-1	CASSLAGYDRVTQYF	TGCGCCAGCAGCTTGGCAGGCTACGATCGTGTGACCCAGTACTTC
TRBD2	TRBJ2-5	few	TRBV27	CASRRTSGRGETQYF	TGTGCCAGCAGGCGGACTAGCGGGAGAGGGGAGACCCAGTACTTC
NA	TRBJ1-5	few	TRBV9	CASSVVTSNQPQHF	TGTGCCAGCAGCGTAGTGACTAGCAATCAGCCCCAGCATTTT
TRBD1	TRBJ2-5	NA	TRBV28	CASRATGRKETQYF	TGTGCCAGCAGGGCGACAGGGAGAAAGGAGACCCAGTACTTC
NA	TRBJ2-7	few	TRBV4-3	CASSQRFGGTYEQYF	TGCGCCAGCAGCCAAAGATTTGGAGGTACCTACGAGCAGTACTTC
NA	TRBJ1-4	NA	TRBV14	CASSRSGGQLRPNEKLFF	TGTGCCAGCAGCCGCTCAGGAGGACAGCTGAGACCTAATGAAAAACTGTTTTTT
NA	TRBJ2-1	NA	TRBV20-1	CSASDFSYNEQFF	TGCAGTGCTAGCGATTTCTCCTACAATGAGCAGTTCTTC
NA	TRBJ2-7	many	TRBV11-2	CASSLVQVGYEQYF	TGTGCCAGCAGCTTAGTCCAGGTTGGCTACGAGCAGTACTTC